This T cell receptor (beta chain) was identified in a study of blood T cell repertoires in COVID-19. About the research overall: Researchers got acute and convalescent COVID-19 samples from the United States, Italy and Spain.

Sequencing was performed with immunoSEQ multiplex PCR; in TCRdb, only in-frame clones are kept and a portion is missing. Of more than 50,000 clones in the sample, roughly four fifths were seen once. The sample taken for sequencing was peripheral blood. This receptor was obtained from a woman aged 55-70 years with acute or convalescent COVID-19.

CDR3 nucleotide sequence: TGTGCCGTCGCAGGGGGCTCCGGGAGTTTAACAGATACGCAGTATTTT. Translation: CAVAGGSGSLTDTQYF. V gene TRBV10-3 combines with J gene TRBJ2-3, with TRBD1 matching 8 bases. The ends lost 11 bases at V and 3 bases at J; junction bases unmatched: 16. Germline V CDR1 and CDR2: ENHRY, SYGVKD. CDR3 length equals 16 residues.